This record covers a single TCR beta chain. The source of the sample is a study of cytomegalovirus exposure and HLA in healthy donors. Germline V gene data show CDR1 as SGHKS and CDR2 as YYEKEE (reference sequence). This CDR3 region has 15 residues. Both 60 Vbeta primers and 13 Jbeta primers went into the PCR. Produced via immunoSEQ multiplex PCR; TCRdb's table is partial and in-frame only. The sample lists under 200,000 clones, around 65% occurring once. The V call is TRBV5-5, the J call TRBJ2-5; D call uncertain. The DNA end is more similar to TRBJ2-7, so the J call may be wrong. The sample taken for sequencing was PBMCs. This clonotype was obtained from a woman in her forties in good health and CMV-seropositive. The CDR3 DNA reads as TGTGCCAGCAGCTTGGTGGATCGGAGCTCCTACGAGCAGTACTTC. Translated, it gives CASSLVDRSSYEQYF.